Described below is a single T cell receptor (beta chain) sequence and its context. This may arise from a read error, as a much more abundant clone is one base away. Amplification of TCR beta CDR3 regions used RNA as the template. HTBI primers drove first-round RT-PCR of the TCR CDR3. Using its own MiXCR run on the multiplex PCR reads, TCRdb lists one record per CDR3 protein. Among a few hundred thousand distinct CDR3 sequences listed, 13% to 15% were seen once. The CDR3 has 13 amino acids. J lost 4 bases, V lost 6 bases, and 5 bases had no gene match. The germline V gene has CDR1 DFQATT and CDR2 SNEGSKA (reference sequence). Diagnosis of hyperthyroidism was new in patients aged 18 to 65, and its duration was under 2 months. The source of the PBMCs was over 8.5 ml of fresh peripheral blood. These data come from a study of T cells in Graves' hyperthyroidism and ophthalmopathy.

The source material was blood. The V call is TRBV20-1, the J call TRBJ2-2, with TRBD1 matching over 7 bases. This receptor was taken from a woman aged 45-65 years with Graves' hyperthyroidism that later progressed to Graves' ophthalmopathy. DNA for the CDR3: TGCAGTGCCGAGGACAGGAGCACCGGGGAGCTGTTTTTT. This sequence encodes CSAEDRSTGELFF.